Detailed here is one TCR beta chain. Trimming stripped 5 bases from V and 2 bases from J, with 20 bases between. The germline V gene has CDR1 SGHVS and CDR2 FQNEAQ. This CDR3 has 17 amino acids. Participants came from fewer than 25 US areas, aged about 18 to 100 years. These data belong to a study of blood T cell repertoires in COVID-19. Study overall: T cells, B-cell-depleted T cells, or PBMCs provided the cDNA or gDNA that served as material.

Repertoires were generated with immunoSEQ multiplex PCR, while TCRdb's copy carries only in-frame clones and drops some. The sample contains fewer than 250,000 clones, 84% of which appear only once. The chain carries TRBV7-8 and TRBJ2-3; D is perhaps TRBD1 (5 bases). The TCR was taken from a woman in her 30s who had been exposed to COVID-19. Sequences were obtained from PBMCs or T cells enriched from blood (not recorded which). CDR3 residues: CASSTLGAPAPTDTQYF. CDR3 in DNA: TGTGCCAGCAGCACGCTTGGGGCACCAGCGCCCACAGATACGCAGTATTTT.